In its sample, the clone carrying this T cell receptor (beta chain) was seen many times. Its cognate antigen is unknown. MiXCR was run by TCRdb on the reads, yielding one entry per CDR3 protein. The sample includes over 250,000 distinct CDR3 sequences, less than 25% of them seen just once. The CDR3 is made up of 19 amino acids. Germline CDR1 SEHNR, CDR2 FQNEAQ (reference sequence). J lost 4 bases, V lost 1 base, and 14 bases had no gene match. This specimen belongs to a study of T cell repertoires in cytomegalovirus infection. Study at large: Recently identified HLA-C-restricted and well-studied HLA-B-restricted CMV epitopes were used. In public TCR beta signatures, there were indications of both CMV infection and matching HLA type. General study results and limits: Across the ex vivo response, the dominant clonotypes were HLA-C-restricted CMV-specific TCR beta clonotypes. CMV carriers with the relevant HLA were identified by cumulative public TCR beta family frequency.

The V gene is TRBV7-9, the J gene TRBJ2-1; TRBD2 matches at 9 bases. This sequence was found in a human donor in good health (CMV status not recorded). Some clones in this sample may be carry-over from other donors' samples. The source material was cultured PBMCs, sampled from culture after CMV antigen stimulation. The CDR3 sequence: CASSLGLGSGSSAYNEQFF. The CDR3, as DNA: TGTGCCAGCAGCTTAGGGTTGGGTAGCGGGAGTTCGGCTTACAATGAGCAGTTCTTC.